This T cell receptor (beta chain) was found in a study of cytomegalovirus exposure and HLA in healthy donors. Profiled with immunoSEQ multiplex PCR; TCRdb holds only in-frame clones, not every one. The table lists about 120,000 clones, approximately 88% of them singletons. CDR1 LNHNV and CDR2 YYDKDF come from the germline V gene (reference sequence). V trimming: 0 bases; J trimming: 2 bases; junction bases outside the gene matches: 6. The CDR3 runs 17 residues. Sample: PBMCs. This rearrangement joins TRBV15 to TRBJ2-5; TRBD2 agrees at 10 bases. The sequence was collected from a man younger than 30 in good health and CMV-seronegative. As DNA, the CDR3 is TGTGCCACCAGCAGAGATTTAACTAGCGGGGCACAAGAGACCCAGTACTTC. This sequence encodes CATSRDLTSGAQETQYF.